The 21 T cell receptor beta chains presented below share a single source sample, sequenced in a study of tumor-infiltrating lymphocytes in primary liver carcinoma. A constant-region primer served to make TCR beta cDNA from roughly 500 ng total RNA. ARM-PCR, slightly modified, supplied the TCR beta libraries through three nested multiplex PCR rounds. TRBV1-TRBV30 forward primers and a C-beta reverse primer were used in the first two PCR rounds, which each ran for around 11 cycles. MiXCR, applied by TCRdb to the multiplex PCR reads, yields one record per CDR3 protein. The sample has approximately 320,000 distinct CDR3 sequences, approximately 58% seen once. Germline DNA was also extracted, and blood RNA was taken from unsorted whole blood. Specimen: peripheral blood. The receptors were sampled from a woman aged 25 to 45 with primary liver carcinoma and hepatitis B virus infection.

In its sample, this clonotype was seen many times. The chain employs TRBV6-1 and TRBJ2-5; 7 bases line up with TRBD2. CDR3 length: 11 amino acids. V was clipped by 6 bases and J by 5 bases; unmatched bases: 0. Per the germline V gene, CDR1 is MNHNS and CDR2 is SASEGT. The CDR3 spells CASRGGETQYF. CDR3 coding DNA: TGTGCCAGCAGGGGAGGGGAGACCCAGTACTTC.

The V call is TRBV28, the J call TRBJ2-7; D gene uncertain. Germline V gene sequence: CDR1 MDHEN, CDR2 SYDVKM. V was cut by 5 bases and J by 9 bases, with 11 bases left in between. The CDR3 contains 11 residues. DNA of the CDR3: TGTGCCAGCAGTGACCGGGCTCCGCAGTACTTC. Its translation is CASSDRAPQYF.

This clonotype was detected ten times or more. This chain links TRBV6-2 or TRBV6-3 with TRBJ1-2; no reliable D call. Trimming cost V 8 bases and J 4 bases, with 11 bases left between them. This CDR3 has 12 amino acids. Germline-derived CDR1 and CDR2 are MNHEY and SVGEGT. Here the CDR3 DNA reads TGTGCCAGCCGCGCACGTCTCTATGGCTACACCTTC. It codes for CASRARLYGYTF.

On this clonotype itself: An end of the junction differs from the germline gene, which may be a read error. The V and J genes are TRBV6-6 and TRBJ2-1; 12 bases are shared with TRBD2. This CDR3 has 15 residues. Germline values: CDR1 MNHNY, CDR2 SVGAGI (reference sequence). The CDR3 DNA follows: TGTGACAGCAGTTCCGAAGGGACTAGCGGGTATGAGCAGTTCTTC. Amino acid sequence: CDSSSEGTSGYEQFF.

The chain employs TRBV12-3 or TRBV12-4 and TRBJ1-5; D is unresolved. Between the trimmed V and J ends, which lost 3 bases and 1 base, there was a span of 10 bases. The CDR3 contains 15 residues. CDR3 in amino acids: CASSFMAVSNQPQHF. The DNA of the CDR3 is TGTGCCAGCAGTTTTATGGCAGTAAGCAATCAGCCCCAGCATTTT.

The CDR3 is CASRVKGYGYTF. The CDR3 DNA sequence: TGTGCCAGCAGAGTTAAAGGCTATGGCTACACCTTC. The V gene is TRBV28, the J gene TRBJ1-2; no firm D call. V was cut by 6 bases and J by 4 bases, with 9 bases left in between. The germline CDR1 and CDR2 sequences are MDHEN and SYDVKM. This CDR3 region has 12 residues.

Remarks on this clonotype: Since a much larger clone is just one base distant, this may be a read error. V and J are TRBV4-3 and TRBJ2-1; 12 positions match TRBD2. The CDR3 runs 15 residues. CDR1 and CDR2 from the germline V gene are LGHNA and YSLEER. The CDR3 here is CASSRLAGVEDEHFF. The CDR3 DNA reads as TGTGCCAGCAGCCGACTAGCGGGAGTCGAAGATGAGCACTTCTTC.

This clonotype has only a few counts. A single base separates this from a much larger clone, so it may be a read error. The chain couples TRBV11-2 to TRBJ1-2; possibly TRBD1 for D (5 bases). Germline V gives CDR1 SGHAT, CDR2 FQNNGV. The CDR3 is made up of 13 amino acids. CDR3 sequence (DNA): TGTGCCAGCAGCTTAGATTGGGGCTATGGCTGCACCTTC. It yields the protein CASSLDWGYGCTF.

Concerning this clonotype: This CDR3 fails to terminate in the conserved phenylalanine or tryptophan, so it likely reflects a read error. This chain uses TRBV5-6 with TRBJ2-1; no clear D gene. In germline, CDR1 is SGHDT, CDR2 YYEEEE. This CDR3 region has 12 residues. Trimming took 3 bases from V and 4 from J, leaving 5 bases between them. CDR3 sequence (DNA): TGTGCCAGCAGCTCGGATTACAATGAGCAGTTCTCC. The encoded protein is CASSSDYNEQFS.

On this clonotype itself: Given a much more abundant clone one base away, this may be a read error. The chain is built from TRBV12-3 or TRBV12-4 and TRBJ1-6; the D gene is possibly TRBD1 (5 bases). The length of the CDR3 is 14 residues. Trimming stripped 10 bases from V and 5 bases from J, with 15 bases between. The chain's CDR3 is CANGGGTDNSPLHF. DNA of the CDR3: TGTGCCAACGGTGGAGGGACGGATAATTCACCCCTCCACTTT.

A note on this clonotype: A read error may produce the germline difference seen at one junction end. The genes are TRBV4-2 and TRBJ1-5; tentative D call: TRBD1 (6 bases). The end of the DNA aligns better with TRBJ2-3, so the J call may be wrong. Germline V gene lookup returns CDR1 LGHNA and CDR2 YNFKEQ. This CDR3 region has 14 residues. The CDR3 region has the DNA TGTGTCAGCAGCCAAGCAGGGGTCAATCAGCCCCAGTATTTT. Protein: CVSSQAGVNQPQYF.

Comments on this clonotype: Given the absence of the conserved phenylalanine or tryptophan at the CDR3 end, a read error is likely. V is TRBV6-1 and J is TRBJ1-2, with 8 nucleotides matching TRBD1. Losses at the gene ends were 7 bases for V and 3 bases for J; bases not matched to a gene: 10. Germline assignment: CDR1 MNHNS and CDR2 SASEGT. The CDR3 extends over 15 amino acids. The CDR3 sequence is CASTSIGQGHYGYTV. DNA of the CDR3: TGTGCCAGCACTTCAATCGGACAGGGCCACTATGGCTACACCGTC.

This clonotype was recorded many times. The V and J genes are TRBV11-2 and TRBJ2-7; TRBD2 might be the D (5 bases). The CDR3 contains 14 residues. CDR1 and CDR2 (germline): SGHAT, FQNNGV. The ends were cut back, 4 bases at V and 6 bases at J, with 16 bases in the middle. CDR3 protein: CASSSPGSRGEQYF. The DNA for the CDR3 is TGTGCCAGCAGCTCCCCGGGCTCTCGGGGCGAGCAGTACTTC.

In its sample, this clonotype was seen a few times. This sequence joins TRBV12-3 or TRBV12-4 and TRBJ2-7, with a possible D match to TRBD1 (6 bases). V lost 0 bases and J 6 bases, leaving 12 bases between the germline ends. CDR3 length equals 14 residues. CDR3 sequence reads: CASSLARLQGEQYF. CDR3 DNA: TGTGCCAGCAGTTTAGCGCGGTTACAGGGCGAGCAGTACTTC.

Worth noting for this clonotype: Just one base apart from a much larger clone, this may be a read error. The chain joins TRBV4-1 to TRBJ2-7, with D tentatively TRBD1 (6 bases). The CDR3 sequence is 17 residues long. Germline V gene data show CDR1 as MGHRA and CDR2 as YSYEKL. Trimming pared 4 bases from V and 2 bases from J, leaving 21 bases between. CDR3: CASSLASERGSAYEQYF. CDR3 DNA sequence: TGCGCCAGCAGCCTAGCCTCAGAGAGGGGGTCAGCCTACGAGCAGTACTTC.

Regarding this clonotype: The germline gene is not matched at one end of the junction; a read error may be the cause. The genes are TRBV4-3 and TRBJ2-7, with 9 nucleotides matching TRBD1. CDR3 length: 16 residues. CDR1 LGHNA and CDR2 YSLEER come from the germline V gene. CDR3 amino acids: CTSSHPRTGAVNEQYF. The CDR3, as DNA: TGCACCAGCAGCCACCCGCGGACAGGGGCGGTAAATGAGCAGTACTTC.

This clonotype was found many times. V usage is TRBV11-3 and J usage is TRBJ2-3; D is possibly TRBD2 (5 bases). Between the trimmed V and J ends, which lost 0 bases and 1 base, there was a span of 8 bases. Germline assignment: CDR1 SGHNT and CDR2 YENEEA. CDR3 length equals 15 residues. The CDR3 DNA sequence: TGTGCCAGCAGCTTAGATATGCGGGGCACAGATACGCAGTATTTT. Translating it yields CASSLDMRGTDTQYF.

Concerning this clonotype itself: A much larger clone lies one base from this, so it may be a read error. The chain uses TRBV12-3 or TRBV12-4 and TRBJ1-2; D is undetermined. Trimming took off 3 bases at V and 5 bases at J, with 10 bases between the two ends. The CDR3 covers 13 residues. The CDR3 sequence is CASSLALGYGYTF. The CDR3 DNA reads TGTGCCAGCAGTTTGGCATTAGGGTATGGCTACACCTTC.

The V call is TRBV11-2, the J call TRBJ1-5; D remains ambiguous. Germline values: CDR1 SGHAT, CDR2 FQNNGV. The CDR3 is made up of 17 amino acids. The V end was cut by 4 bases, the J end by 0 bases, with 16 bases between. CDR3 loop: CASSSDFKRNSNQPQHF. CDR3 coding DNA: TGTGCCAGCAGCTCAGATTTTAAACGGAATAGCAATCAGCCCCAGCATTTT.

As concerns this clonotype: The junction and the germline gene differ at one end; a read error may be behind it. The V call is TRBV11-2, the J call TRBJ2-3, with 10 nucleotides matching TRBD2. In germline, CDR1 is SGHAT, CDR2 FQNNGV. This CDR3 spans 16 amino acids. The CDR3 protein is CAGSLRAGGFTDTQYF. For the CDR3, the DNA is TGTGCCGGCAGCTTGCGAGCGGGAGGGTTCACAGATACGCAGTATTTT. Together with reference TRBV11-2 and TRBJ2-3, the CDR3 gives the full variable domain: EAGVAQSPRYKIIEKRQSVAFWCNPISGHATLYWYQQILGQGPKLLIQFQNNGVVDDSQLPKDRFSAERLKGVDSTLKIQPAKLEDSAVYLCAGSLRAGGFTDTQYFGPGTRLTVL.

With regard to this clonotype: A much larger clonotype is one base distant, so this may be a read error. The chain uses TRBV30 and TRBJ2-1; D may correspond to TRBD1 or TRBD2 (5 bases each). The CDR3 has 15 amino acids. Looked up from germline, CDR1 is GTSNPN and CDR2 is SVGIG (reference sequence). CDR3 amino acids: CAWSGDRSSYIEQFF. The CDR3 DNA is TGTGCCTGGAGTGGGGACCGCTCCTCCTACATTGAGCAGTTCTTC.